This TCR beta chain was identified during a study of beta chain bispecific antibodies for T cell cancers. Study outcomes and limitations: Most targeted TRBV signal came from the leukemia cell line cells, not normal T cells.

Expansion lasted 2 to 4 days, with either anti-CD3 antibody OKT3 or CD3/CD28 beads. Control cocultures used anti-CD19 bispecific, which spared Jurkat and HPB-ALL cells. This clonotype was detected a few times. Its target is unknown. The CDR3 loop spans 14 amino acids. V lost 5 bases and J 5 bases, leaving 16 bases between the germline ends. Germline loops: CDR1 SGHNT, CDR2 YYREEE (reference sequence). Via MiXCR, TCRdb re-called the 5' RACE reads, giving one row per CDR3 protein. Counted here are about 9,600 distinct CDR3 sequences, less than 2.5% occurring once; the ten biggest clones make up approximately 72%.

This clonotype originated in a human donor in good health. Some clones in this sample may be carry-over from other donors' samples. The specimen comprised T cells from a healthy donor cultured with Jurkat leukemia cells, sampled from a culture containing an anti-CD19 bispecific antibody. The chain has TRBV5-4 and TRBJ1-2; no reliable D call. This CDR3 is CASSEPQAGYGYTF. The CDR3 bases are TGTGCCAGCAGTGAGCCCCAGGCGGGGTATGGCTACACCTTC. Using reference TRBV5-4 and TRBJ1-2 for the parts outside the CDR3, the full variable domain is ETGVTQSPTHLIKTRGQQVTLRCSSQSGHNTVSWYQQALGQGPQFIFQYYREEENGRGNFPPRFSGLQFPNYSSELNVNALELDDSALYLCASSEPQAGYGYTFGSGTRLTVV.